This T cell receptor beta chain was identified during a study of patients and donors after allogeneic stem cell transplantation. TCRdb recomputed calls from the RT-PCR reads with MiXCR, one row per CDR3 protein. The sample lists around 82,000 distinct CDR3 sequences, approximately 5.2% seen once, with about 2.8% in the top ten. The sequenced sample consisted of blood, either unsorted or a sorted T cell fraction (not recorded which). The TCR originated in a human donor who was either an allogeneic HSCT recipient or a stem cell or donor lymphocyte infusion donor (not recorded which). It is not recorded whose cells these are; they may come from a transplant donor.

CDR3 nucleotides: TGTGCCAGCAGCTTGCTGGATGAGCAGTTCTTC. This encodes CASSLLDEQFF. The chain recombines TRBV5-4 with TRBJ2-1, with unresolved D. The CDR3 contains 11 residues. The V gene lost 1 base and the J gene lost 8 bases, with 4 bases spanning the gap. Germline V gives CDR1 SGHNT, CDR2 YYREEE (reference sequence).